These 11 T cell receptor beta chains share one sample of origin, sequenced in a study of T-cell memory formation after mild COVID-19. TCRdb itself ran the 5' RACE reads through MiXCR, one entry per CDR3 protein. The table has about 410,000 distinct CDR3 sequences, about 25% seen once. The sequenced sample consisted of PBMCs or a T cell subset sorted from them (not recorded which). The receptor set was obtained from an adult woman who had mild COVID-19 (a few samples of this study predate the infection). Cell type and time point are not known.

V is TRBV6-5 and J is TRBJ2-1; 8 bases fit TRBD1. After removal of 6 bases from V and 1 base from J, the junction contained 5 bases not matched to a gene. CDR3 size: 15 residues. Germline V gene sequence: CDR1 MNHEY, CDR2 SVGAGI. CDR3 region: CASSRRQGSYNEQFF. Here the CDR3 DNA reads TGTGCCAGCAGCCGTCGACAGGGGTCCTACAATGAGCAGTTCTTC.

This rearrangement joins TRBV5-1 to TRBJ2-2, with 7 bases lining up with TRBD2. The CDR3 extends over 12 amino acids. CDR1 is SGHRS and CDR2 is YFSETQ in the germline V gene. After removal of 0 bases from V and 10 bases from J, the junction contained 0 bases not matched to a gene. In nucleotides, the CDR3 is TGCGCCAGCAGCTTGGGACTAGCGGAGCTGTTTTTT. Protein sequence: CASSLGLAELFF. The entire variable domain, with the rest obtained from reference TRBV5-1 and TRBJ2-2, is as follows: KAGVTQTPRYLIKTRGQQVTLSCSPISGHRSVSWYQQTPGQGLQFLFEYFSETQRNKGNFPGRFSGRQFSNSRSEMNVSTLELGDSALYLCASSLGLAELFFGEGSRLTVL.

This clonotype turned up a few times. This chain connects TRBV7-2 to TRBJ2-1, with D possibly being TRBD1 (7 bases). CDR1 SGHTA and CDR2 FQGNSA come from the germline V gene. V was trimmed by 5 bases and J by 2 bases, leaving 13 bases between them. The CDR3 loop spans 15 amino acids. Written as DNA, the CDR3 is TGTGCCAGCAGCCCCCCAGGGGGGACCTACAATGAGCAGTTCTTC. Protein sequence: CASSPPGGTYNEQFF. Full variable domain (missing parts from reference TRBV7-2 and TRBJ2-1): GAGVSQSPSNKVTEKGKDVELRCDPISGHTALYWYRQSLGQGLEFLIYFQGNSAPDKSGLPSDRFSAERTGGSVSTLTIQRTQQEDSAVYLCASSPPGGTYNEQFFGPGTRLTVL.

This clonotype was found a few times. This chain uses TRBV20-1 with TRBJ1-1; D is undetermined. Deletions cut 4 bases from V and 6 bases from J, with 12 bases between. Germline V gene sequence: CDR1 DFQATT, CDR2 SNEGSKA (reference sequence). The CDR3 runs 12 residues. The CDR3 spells CSATGSLSEAFF. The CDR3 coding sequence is TGCAGTGCTACCGGTAGCCTATCTGAAGCTTTCTTT.

The CDR3: CASSYLARGDEQYF. CDR3 nucleotide sequence: TGTGCCAGCAGTTACCTCGCCAGAGGTGACGAGCAGTACTTC. The genes are TRBV6-5 and TRBJ2-7; D is ambiguous. Between the trimmed V and J ends, which lost 2 bases and 5 bases, there was a span of 13 bases. CDR1 is MNHEY, CDR2 SVGAGI, per germline. This CDR3 is 14 amino acids long.

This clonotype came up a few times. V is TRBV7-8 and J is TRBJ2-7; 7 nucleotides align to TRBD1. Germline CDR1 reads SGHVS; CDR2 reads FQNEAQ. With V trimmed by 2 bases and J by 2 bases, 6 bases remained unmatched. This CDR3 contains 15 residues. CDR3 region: CASSLSGTAAYEQYF. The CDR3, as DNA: TGTGCCAGCAGCTTATCCGGGACAGCAGCCTACGAGCAGTACTTC.

CDR3 sequence reads: CSVLLNFLTDTQYF. CDR3 bases: TGCAGCGTTCTACTAAATTTCCTCACAGATACGCAGTATTTT. This rearrangement joins TRBV29-1 to TRBJ2-3; D gene uncertain. Germline V gene data show CDR1 as SQVTM and CDR2 as ANQGSEA. V lost 5 bases and J lost 2, with 14 bases in between. The CDR3 spans 14 residues.

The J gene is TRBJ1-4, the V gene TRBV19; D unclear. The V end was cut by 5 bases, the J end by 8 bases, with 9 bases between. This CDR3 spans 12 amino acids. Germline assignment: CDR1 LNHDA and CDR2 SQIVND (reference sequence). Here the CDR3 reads CASSSDVEKLFF. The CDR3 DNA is TGTGCCAGTAGTTCAGACGTCGAAAAACTGTTTTTT.

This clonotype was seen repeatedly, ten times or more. The CDR3, as DNA: TGTGCCAGCAGCCTGACAGGGTACGAGGAGACCCAGTACTTC. It encodes CASSLTGYEETQYF. The genes are TRBV5-5 and TRBJ2-5, with 7 bases fitting TRBD1. Germline V gene sequence: CDR1 SGHKS, CDR2 YYEKEE (reference sequence). Trimming removed 4 bases from V and 5 bases from J; junction bases left unmatched: 8. The CDR3 totals 14 residues.

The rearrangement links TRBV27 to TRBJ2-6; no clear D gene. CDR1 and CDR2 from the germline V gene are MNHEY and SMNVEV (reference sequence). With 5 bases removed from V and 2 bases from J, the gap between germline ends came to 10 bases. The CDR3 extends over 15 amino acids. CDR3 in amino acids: CASSEMIAGANVLTF. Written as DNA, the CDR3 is TGTGCCAGCAGTGAGATGATCGCTGGGGCCAACGTCCTGACTTTC.

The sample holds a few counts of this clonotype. CDR3 amino acids: CASSPQTGYEQYF. The DNA of the CDR3 is TGTGCCAGCAGTCCTCAGACAGGGTACGAGCAGTACTTC. This chain links TRBV12-3 or TRBV12-4 with TRBJ2-7; 7 bases line up with TRBD1. V shed 5 bases and J 4 bases; nucleotides not matched to a gene: 5. The CDR3 has 13 amino acids.